This T cell receptor (beta chain) was recovered during a study of human T cells and chemical hapten exposure (dated by TCRdb to 2020 to 2022). Regarding the complete study: For sensitization, 2% DPC in acetone was applied to a 2 cm by 2 cm area of upper inner arm skin. Patch tests used Finn chambers with 0.01% DPC on the upper back, scored after 6 days by International Contact Dermatitis Research Group standards. The mostly female patient cohort included alopecia areata with under or over 50% scalp involvement, alopecia totalis and alopecia universalis. From each blood RNA sample, both TCR alpha and TCR beta chains were sequenced. Libraries were combined into a pool for sequencing, and differences in TCR yield between samples came mainly from small differences in library volumes within the pool. Patients additionally received weekly therapeutic DPC doses to the scalp throughout the approximately 24-week study period. Peripheral blood TCR repertoire changes were tracked in vivo in alopecia patients during primary and secondary sensitization to the hapten diphenylcyclopropenone (DPC). About 29 alopecia patients gave blood for TCR sequencing at one to four time points (pre-sensitization, 2, 6 and 24 weeks). Patient blood was sampled pre-sensitization (week 0) and at 2, 6 and about 24 weeks after DPC sensitization.

CDR1 and CDR2 (WSHSY, SAAADI) derive from the germline V gene. The CDR3 contains 15 residues, cysteine and phenylalanine counted. The CDR3 DNA has 45 bases and is translated from base 1. V is trimmed back by 0 bases and J by 6 bases, and the junction contains 6 bases that no gene match accounts for. Library creation used RACE. For sequencing, a NextSeq 500 was employed. During library preparation, unique molecular identifiers were attached to individual cDNA molecules so that TCRs could be counted in a quantitative, reproducible way. The original methods were these. Samples had a median of roughly 99,000 TCRs, with a range from roughly 20,000 to 700,000. V, J and CDR3 annotation of the TCR reads was performed with the Decombinator software suite. For PS versus PT1 abundance plots, all samples were subsampled to the same number of TCRs (28,000). Expanded TCRs were defined as absent before sensitization and observed at least eight times at the 2-week time point. TCRdb passed the public sequencing reads through fastp at Q25 and MiXCR, retaining productive beta sequences. Identical CDR3 proteins give one entry, which carries the most common genes and DNA. The V and J calls come from TCRdb's annotation, not from the publication. The sample yields tens of thousands of distinct CDR3 sequences; around 12% were counted once. The top ten constitute roughly 2% of the sample.

Points the paper makes about the study in general: Because all patients had alopecia, a presumed autoimmune disease, the immune response of the patients might differ from that of healthy individuals. No change with DPC sensitization was found in the number of TCRs above 1 in 1000 frequency, and no evidence of global repertoire structure alterations was found. A positive correlation was found between the number of PT1 expanded TCRs and patch test score, with significance reached at thresholds 8, 16 and 32 but not 4. Repeated subsampling changed both the strength of the expansion versus patch-test correlation and the threshold at which that correlation became significant. Significantly more large CDR3 similarity clusters were formed by expanded TCRs than by pre-sensitization or healthy control sets, consistent with antigen-driven responses.

As to this clonotype: Its antigen target is currently unknown. No base-level quality is on record; no much larger clone is a single base apart.

This specimen's time point label, interpreted: pre-sensitization, week 0. The treatment or condition tag for this specimen amounts to: therapeutic diphenylcyclopropenone sensitization with weekly scalp DPC. Total RNA was extracted from unfractionated whole blood collected in Tempus Blood RNA tubes. Blood at each patch-test visit was drawn before the patch test was applied. Patients were considered eligible if aged 18 to 70, diagnosed with alopecia and deemed suitable for DPC therapy, and patients were excluded if pregnant. Sequenced material: whole blood, taken in connection with sensitization to the hapten diphenylcyclopropenone (DPC). The chain links TRBV10-2 with TRBJ1-2; TRBD1 lines up with 8 middle nucleotides. The source of this sequence is a woman aged 35 to 49 with alopecia areata. Some clones in this sample may be carry-over from other donors' samples. CDR3 region: CASSESGDRIDGYTF. The nucleotide sequence is given as TGCGCCAGCAGTGAGTCGGGGGACAGGATAGATGGCTACACCTTC.